The sequence of this T cell receptor beta chain was determined in a study of T cells in localized non-small cell lung cancer. Overall study results and limits: In adjacent lung appeared a median about 58 of the top 100 tumor clones. It was uninvolved adjacent lung that showed the highest T cell clonality, exceeding tumor. Blood T cell density predicted longer survival; adjacent-lung clonality, shorter.

J gave up 6 bases and V 5 bases, and 3 bases lay outside the gene matches. This CDR3 spans 15 amino acids. Germline V lookup: CDR1 SGHNT, CDR2 YENEEA. Neighbouring lung, lacking atypia, was collected no less than 2 cm away from the tumor margin. The protocol was immunoSEQ multiplex PCR, while the TCRdb copy is restricted to in-frame clones and leaves out a portion. The data hold about 1,500 clones, with around a third observed a single time. This clone was observed a single time. Its specificity is unknown. Sequencing was performed on normal lung tissue next to the tumor, taken before any cancer treatment. The origin of this receptor is a female donor aged 60 or older with stage I lung adenocarcinoma. This chain uses TRBV11-3 with TRBJ2-3; 15 bases match TRBD2. CDR3: CASSGGTSGGDTQYF. DNA of the CDR3: TGTGCCAGCAGCGGCGGGACTAGCGGGGGGGATACGCAGTATTTT. The entire variable domain, with the rest obtained from reference TRBV11-3 and TRBJ2-3, is as follows: EAGVVQSPRYKIIEKKQPVAFWCNPISGHNTLYWYLQNLGQGPELLIRYENEEAVDDSQLPKDRFSAERLKGVDSTLKIQPAELGDSAVYLCASSGGTSGGDTQYFGPGTRLTVL.